The 30 T cell receptor beta chains below were found in one sample sequenced in a study of identical twins. TCRdb recomputed calls from the 5' RACE reads with MiXCR, one row per CDR3 protein. Of some 1,600,000 distinct CDR3 sequences in the sample, 32% were seen once. The sequenced sample was cord blood. These receptors were taken from a newborn girl in good health.

There are many counts of this clonotype. The rearrangement uses TRBV10-3 and TRBJ2-3; TRBD2 matches 15 bases. From germline, CDR1 is ENHRY and CDR2 SYGVKD. J was trimmed by 6 bases and V by 10 bases; bases with no gene match: 2. The CDR3 runs to 13 residues. CDR3 DNA sequence: TGTGCCACCGGGACTAGCGGGGGGGATACGCAGTATTTT. It translates to CATGTSGGDTQYF.

V usage is TRBV20-1 and J usage is TRBJ1-2, with 9 bases identical to TRBD1. The V and J ends lost 4 bases and 8 bases, in that order; junction bases with no gene match: 11. This CDR3 has 14 residues. Germline V lookup: CDR1 DFQATT, CDR2 SNEGSKA (reference sequence). This CDR3 reads CSAILTGGRFGYTF. CDR3 coding DNA: TGCAGTGCTATCTTAACAGGGGGCAGGTTCGGCTACACCTTC.

This clonotype was observed a handful of times. V usage is TRBV7-8 and J usage is TRBJ2-4; 9 bases fit TRBD1. Germline lookup yields CDR1 SGHVS and CDR2 FQNEAQ. Trimming took 5 bases from V and 9 from J; bases not matched to a gene: 8. This CDR3 has 14 amino acids. CDR3 sequence reads: CASSRTGAVSIQYF. Written as DNA, the CDR3 is TGTGCCAGCAGCCGGACAGGGGCCGTAAGCATTCAGTACTTC.

V usage is TRBV3-1 and J usage is TRBJ1-1; D is possibly TRBD1 (5 bases). Germline values: CDR1 LGHDT, CDR2 YNNKEL (reference sequence). Trimming shortened V by 1 base and J by 4 bases, and 7 bases separated the two germline ends. CDR3 length: 13 amino acids. CDR3 loop: CASSQVGRTEAFF. In DNA, the CDR3 is TGTGCCAGCAGCCAAGTGGGACGCACTGAAGCTTTCTTT.

The V and J genes are TRBV24-1 and TRBJ2-7; TRBD1 matches at 9 bases. Losses at the gene ends were 10 bases for V and 3 bases for J; bases not matched to a gene: 9. Germline V lookup: CDR1 KGHDR, CDR2 SFDVKD. The CDR3 length is 14 residues. The CDR3 protein is CATQGSGQGYEQYF. In DNA, the CDR3 is TGTGCCACTCAGGGTTCGGGACAGGGCTACGAGCAGTACTTC.

V gene TRBV12-3 or TRBV12-4 combines with J gene TRBJ2-1, with 7 nucleotides matching TRBD2. Trimming at V came to 3 bases and at J to 5 bases, leaving 16 bases not matched to a gene. CDR3 length equals 18 residues. The CDR3 protein is CASSFQVGGRIGDNEQFF. The CDR3 DNA follows: TGTGCCAGCAGTTTTCAGGTCGGGGGGAGAATTGGGGACAATGAGCAGTTCTTC.

J is TRBJ2-1 and V is TRBV25-1; possibly TRBD2 for D (5 bases). V was trimmed by 4 bases and J by 13 bases, leaving 26 bases between them. This CDR3 is 16 amino acids long. Germline lookup yields CDR1 MGHDK and CDR2 SYGVNS. The CDR3, as DNA: TGTGCCAGCAGTGGAATCACGGGGTCTACAAGGGAGACCCAGTTCTTC. This gives the protein CASSGITGSTRETQFF.

The chain uses TRBV7-2 and TRBJ2-1; TRBD1 might be the D (5 bases). The germline V gene encodes CDR1 SGHTA and CDR2 FQGNSA. Trimming pared 4 bases from V and 10 bases from J, leaving 17 bases between. The CDR3 has 14 residues. Here the CDR3 DNA reads TGTGCCAGCAGCTACCTACAGGTCTCCTACGAGCAGTTCTTC. Protein: CASSYLQVSYEQFF.

This clonotype came up a few times. This chain uses TRBV20-1 with TRBJ2-5; D not resolved. The CDR3 totals 8 residues. The germline gives CDR1 DFQATT, CDR2 SNEGSKA (reference sequence). Deletions cut 7 bases from V and 11 bases from J, with 8 bases between. CDR3 residues: CSELEQYF. The CDR3 nucleotides read TGCAGTGAATTGGAGCAGTACTTC.

The chain is built from TRBV11-2 and TRBJ2-7; TRBD2 matches 7 bases. Germline assignment: CDR1 SGHAT and CDR2 FQNNGV. The junction had 5 bases not matched to a gene; V was cut back by 1 base and J by 5 bases. The CDR3 has 14 amino acids. Written as DNA, the CDR3 is TGTGCCAGCAGCTTAGGCTGGGGGGGGGACGAGCAGTACTTC. Translated, it gives CASSLGWGGDEQYF.

This clonotype turned up a few times. The chain combines TRBV9 with TRBJ2-3, with 14 positions matching TRBD2. V was pared by 0 bases and J by 6 bases, with 6 bases of the junction left unmatched. The CDR3 covers 17 residues. The germline V gene encodes CDR1 SGDLS and CDR2 YYNGEE. CDR3 DNA: TGTGCCAGCAGCGTAGAGGGGACTAGCGGGAGTTCGGATACGCAGTATTTT. It encodes CASSVEGTSGSSDTQYF. Full variable domain (outside the CDR3, taken from reference TRBV9 and TRBJ2-3): DSGVTQTPKHLITATGQRVTLRCSPRSGDLSVYWYQQSLDQGLQFLIQYYNGEERAKGNILERFSAQQFPDLHSELNLSSLELGDSALYFCASSVEGTSGSSDTQYFGPGTRLTVL.

This clonotype was seen only once. The rearrangement uses TRBV12-3 or TRBV12-4 and TRBJ2-1, with D perhaps TRBD2 (5 bases). V lost 6 bases to trimming and J lost 12 bases, with 12 bases between them. This CDR3 contains 11 residues. The CDR3 loop reads CASSLGVVQFF. DNA of the CDR3: TGTGCCAGCAGCCTGGGAGTTGTGCAGTTCTTC.

CDR3: CATRFVYNEQFF. In DNA form, the CDR3 reads TGTGCCACCCGTTTCGTCTACAATGAGCAGTTCTTC. This sequence joins TRBV2 and TRBJ2-1, with D unresolved. Per germline, CDR1 SNHLY and CDR2 FYNNEI. V lost 10 bases and J 3 bases, leaving 10 bases between the germline ends. The CDR3 totals 12 residues.

This clonotype has only a few counts. The chain combines TRBV12-5 with TRBJ2-1; possibly TRBD2 for D (6 bases). The CDR3 is 14 residues long. V lost 2 bases and J lost 8, with 13 bases in between. The germline CDR1 and CDR2 sequences are LGHNT and FRNRAP. The CDR3 DNA reads TGTGCTAGTGGTTTGTCTCGGAGGGCCGATGAGCAGTTCTTC. This translates into CASGLSRRADEQFF.

V is TRBV29-1 and J is TRBJ2-7, with D perhaps matching TRBD2 (6 bases). V lost 1 base, J lost 0 bases, and 13 bases lay in between. The germline CDR1 and CDR2 sequences are SQVTM and ANQGSEA. The CDR3 covers 15 residues. The CDR3 reads CSVEGGAVPSYEQYF. The DNA of the CDR3 is TGCAGCGTTGAAGGCGGGGCAGTTCCCTCCTACGAGCAGTACTTC.

The CDR3 DNA reads as TGTGCCAGCAGCGTAGTTAAGGGGTTCGGGGAGCTGTTTTTT. Residues: CASSVVKGFGELFF. This chain uses TRBV9 with TRBJ2-2; D may be TRBD1 (5 bases). In germline, CDR1 is SGDLS, CDR2 YYNGEE. This CDR3 spans 14 amino acids. V lost 0 bases to trimming and J lost 7 bases, with 10 bases between them.

The V gene is TRBV5-1, the J gene TRBJ2-5; no firm D call. The CDR3 totals 13 residues. Trimming took 0 bases from V and 5 from J, leaving 8 bases between them. Germline V gives CDR1 SGHRS, CDR2 YFSETQ. The CDR3 coding sequence is TGCGCCAGCAGCTTGGTTCCGGCGGAGACCCAGTACTTC. Amino acids: CASSLVPAETQYF.

This chain connects TRBV25-1 to TRBJ2-4; a possible D gene is TRBD2 (6 bases). The J call may not be correct, given that the DNA end is closer to TRBJ2-5. Looked up from germline, CDR1 is MGHDK and CDR2 is SYGVNS. There are 13 residues in the CDR3. The CDR3 sequence: CASSDAGLETQYF. The CDR3 nucleotides read TGTGCCAGCAGTGACGCGGGGCTGGAGACCCAGTACTTC.

V and J are TRBV11-2 and TRBJ2-5, with 10 bases identical to TRBD2. The CDR3 length is 15 residues. V lost 4 bases to trimming and J lost 2 bases; unmatched junction nucleotides: 4. Germline assignment: CDR1 SGHAT and CDR2 FQNNGV. The CDR3 is CASSSTLAGQETQYF. For the CDR3, the DNA is TGTGCCAGCAGCTCGACACTAGCGGGGCAAGAGACCCAGTACTTC. The full variable domain, with the rest looked up from reference TRBV11-2 and TRBJ2-5, is EAGVAQSPRYKIIEKRQSVAFWCNPISGHATLYWYQQILGQGPKLLIQFQNNGVVDDSQLPKDRFSAERLKGVDSTLKIQPAKLEDSAVYLCASSSTLAGQETQYFGPGTRLLVL.

The chain has TRBV9 and TRBJ1-6, with 7 positions matching TRBD1. The CDR3 extends over 15 amino acids. From germline, CDR1 is SGDLS and CDR2 YYNGEE. The V and J ends lost 0 bases and 7 bases, in that order; junction bases with no gene match: 4. The CDR3 DNA sequence: TGTGCCAGCAGCGTAGCTCCAGGGGGGAATTCACCCCTCCACTTT. The encoded protein is CASSVAPGGNSPLHF. The full variable domain, completed using reference TRBV9 and TRBJ1-6, is DSGVTQTPKHLITATGQRVTLRCSPRSGDLSVYWYQQSLDQGLQFLIQYYNGEERAKGNILERFSAQQFPDLHSELNLSSLELGDSALYFCASSVAPGGNSPLHFGNGTRLTVT.

This clonotype was detected a few times. The rearrangement joins TRBV6-2 or TRBV6-3 to TRBJ2-2; maybe TRBD2 (5 bases). V lost 4 bases to trimming and J lost 8 bases, with 11 bases between them. The germline CDR1 and CDR2 sequences are MNHEY and SVGEGT. This CDR3 region has 13 residues. The CDR3 DNA reads as TGTGCCAGCAGTTCCCGGGATCCGGGGGAGCTGTTTTTT. This sequence encodes CASSSRDPGELFF.

Concerning this clonotype: A much larger clone is a single base away; this may be a read error. The CDR3 loop reads CSGSHRGTHGKLFF. The CDR3 DNA follows: TGCAGCGGATCTCACCGGGGCACCCATGGAAAACTGTTTTTT. The chain combines TRBV29-1 with TRBJ1-4; D may be TRBD1 (5 bases). This CDR3 has 14 residues. The V gene lost 7 bases and the J gene lost 10 bases, with 22 bases spanning the gap. Germline V lookup: CDR1 SQVTM, CDR2 ANQGSEA.

The V and J genes are TRBV2 and TRBJ1-5, with a possible D match to TRBD1 (6 bases). Germline V gene data show CDR1 as SNHLY and CDR2 as FYNNEI. V gave up 8 bases and J gave up 7 bases, with 18 bases separating them. This CDR3 spans 14 amino acids. The CDR3 sequence is CASLGGRGHQPQHF. CDR3 bases: TGTGCCAGCCTGGGGGGGAGGGGACACCAGCCCCAGCATTTT.

The chain couples TRBV24-1 to TRBJ2-1; 10 bases are a match to TRBD2. This CDR3 region has 16 residues. Trimming took 5 bases from V and 7 from J; bases not matched to a gene: 10. CDR1 is KGHDR and CDR2 is SFDVKD in the germline V gene. The DNA for the CDR3 is TGTGCCACCAGTGCCCAAGCGGGAGGGCCGAGGAATGAGCAGTTCTTC. Translated: CATSAQAGGPRNEQFF.

This clonotype showed up just a few times. The gene calls are TRBV3-1 and TRBJ2-1; no firm D call. The CDR3 covers 13 residues. Per germline, CDR1 LGHDT and CDR2 YNNKEL (reference sequence). V gave up 4 bases and J gave up 9 bases, with 13 bases separating them. CDR3 bases: TGTGCCAGCAGCCCCCCGACTGAAGGTGAGCAGTTCTTC. Residues: CASSPPTEGEQFF.

The genes are TRBV11-2 and TRBJ1-2; a possible D gene is TRBD1 (5 bases). V was cut by 7 bases and J by 0 bases, with 9 bases left in between. This CDR3 has 13 amino acids. Germline V gene lookup returns CDR1 SGHAT and CDR2 FQNNGV. In DNA form, the CDR3 reads TGTGCCAGCACGACAGCGTCTAACTATGGCTACACCTTC. Translating gives CASTTASNYGYTF.

V gene TRBV12-3 or TRBV12-4 combines with J gene TRBJ1-2, with D uncertain. V was clipped by 5 bases and J by 4 bases, with 26 bases between them. This CDR3 is 18 amino acids long. The DNA for the CDR3 is TGTGCCAGCAGTATCCTACGGGTACGGAGAAGGGTGTTCTATGGCTACACCTTC. Translation gives CASSILRVRRRVFYGYTF.

The chain links TRBV12-3 or TRBV12-4 to TRBJ1-4; D possibly corresponds to TRBD1 (6 bases). Trimming removed 3 bases at V and 7 bases at J, with 12 bases between. CDR3 size: 14 residues. The CDR3 spells CASSFGGRGEKLFF. DNA of the CDR3: TGTGCCAGCAGTTTTGGGGGGCGAGGTGAAAAACTGTTTTTT.

The rearrangement uses TRBV20-1 and TRBJ2-1, with 7 bases lining up with TRBD2. TRBJ2-7 explains the end of the DNA better; the J call may be wrong. CDR1 and CDR2 from the germline V gene are DFQATT and SNEGSKA (reference sequence). The CDR3 consists of 16 residues. The CDR3: CSARVGSGSSYNEQYF. The DNA of the CDR3 is TGCAGTGCTAGAGTGGGTAGCGGGTCGTCCTACAATGAGCAGTACTTC.

This clonotype has a handful of counts. The J gene is TRBJ1-2, the V gene TRBV27; D is uncertain. The V gene's germline CDR1 is MNHEY and CDR2 SMNVEV (reference sequence). This CDR3 comprises 11 residues. The germline V and J ends were trimmed by 7 bases and 4 bases, with 7 bases remaining between them. CDR3 coding DNA: TGTGCCAGCAATGAGCCCTATGGCTACACCTTC. Its protein product is CASNEPYGYTF.